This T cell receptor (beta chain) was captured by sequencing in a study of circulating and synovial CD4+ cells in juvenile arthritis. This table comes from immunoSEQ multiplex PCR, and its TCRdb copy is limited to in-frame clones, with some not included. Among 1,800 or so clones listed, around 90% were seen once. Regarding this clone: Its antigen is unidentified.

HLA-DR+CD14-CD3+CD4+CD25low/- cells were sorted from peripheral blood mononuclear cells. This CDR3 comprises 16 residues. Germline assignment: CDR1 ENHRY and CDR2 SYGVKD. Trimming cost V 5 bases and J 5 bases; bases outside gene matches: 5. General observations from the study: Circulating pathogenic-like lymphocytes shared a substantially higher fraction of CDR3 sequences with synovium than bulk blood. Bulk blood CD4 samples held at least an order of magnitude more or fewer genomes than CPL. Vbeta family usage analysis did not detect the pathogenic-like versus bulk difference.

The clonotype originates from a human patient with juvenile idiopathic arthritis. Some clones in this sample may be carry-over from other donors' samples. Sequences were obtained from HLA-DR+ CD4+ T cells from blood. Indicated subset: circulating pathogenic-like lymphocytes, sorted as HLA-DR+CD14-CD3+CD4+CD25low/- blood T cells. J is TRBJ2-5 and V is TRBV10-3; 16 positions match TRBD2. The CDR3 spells CAISSGTSGRAETQYF. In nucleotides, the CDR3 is TGTGCCATCAGTTCCGGGACTAGCGGGAGGGCTGAGACCCAGTACTTC.